This T cell receptor beta chain was obtained from a study of CD8 T cells in ankylosing spondylitis. The study's findings and limits: A TCR beta motif of eight or nine highly homologous variants seemed to mark ankylosing spondylitis blood. Certain motif variants had earlier been reported in reactive arthritis synovial fluid and blood.

The CDR3 is 15 residues long. Between the trimmed V and J ends, which lost 1 base and 6 bases, there was a span of 12 bases. TCRdb re-derived calls from the 5' RACE reads in MiXCR, one entry per CDR3 protein. The sample lists about 96,000 distinct CDR3 sequences; roughly 9.6% were seen once. This clonotype was seen repeatedly, ten times or more. Its antigen is currently unknown. V and J are TRBV12-3 or TRBV12-4 and TRBJ2-2; D is undetermined. Sequencing was done on a sample of blood, either unsorted or a sorted T cell fraction (not recorded which). The TCR sequence derives from a male donor with ankylosing spondylitis or in good health (not recorded which). CDR3 loop: CASSLDGQRPGELFF. DNA for the CDR3: TGTGCCAGCAGTTTAGATGGGCAACGGCCCGGGGAGCTGTTTTTT.